Included here is one TCR beta chain sequence, with context. It has no known antigen specificity. Base qualities were left out, and no much larger clone turns up one base away. Each donor gave one peripheral blood draw, roughly 120 mL on average, collected into heparinised tubes. Using a panel that included CD45RO, CCR7, CD25, CD127, CD95 and CD27, naive, central memory, regulatory and stem cell-like memory CD4+ T cells were sorted on a BD FACSAria II. Every sorted population had a purity above 95%. PBMCs were separated immediately by Lymphoprep density gradient centrifugation and were stained directly, without being cultured. So that batch effects would be minimized, each experiment stained and sorted samples in pairs, pairing one healthy donor with one patient. These data originate in a study of beta chain features in type 1 diabetes (dated by TCRdb to 2017 to 2018). For the wider study: Mean age, gender distribution, total cell number and subset yield did not differ between patients and healthy donors. Regulatory and stem cell-like memory subsets were obtained from only 8 patients and about eight healthy donors, while naive and central memory subsets were obtained from all 30 or so donors. A total of some 100,000,000 sorted cells were examined across all samples, and a strong correlation was observed between cell number per subset and RNA yield. In the study, TCRB repertoires of sorted circulating CD4+ T cell subsets from recently diagnosed type 1 diabetes patients were compared with those of matched healthy donors.

Results the study describes overall, beyond this receptor: Type 1 diabetes patients showed a moderate but significant shortening of TCRB CDR3 length in all four CD4+ subsets. The naive, central memory and regulatory TCRB repertoires appeared to resemble one another more closely among patients than among healthy donors. Because cDNA rather than genomic DNA was sequenced, highly expressing activated cells could have been over-represented, although no difference in activation and CD3 levels was found between groups. HLA sub-analyses involved small numbers of individuals, so any influence of HLA type on TCRB rearrangement remained unresolved. Patients with type 1 diabetes made fewer insertions and deleted more nucleotides at VDJ recombination sites, implying thymic rearrangement abnormalities. PCR might favor shorter templates, but patient and control samples were amplified and corrected together, so any skew would affect both groups equally.

The entire isolated RNA was reverse transcribed using the High Capacity cDNA Reverse Transcription Kit, and thus expressed TCRB transcripts were sequenced. Deep immunoSEQ sequencing was performed on naive, central memory and regulatory T cell samples, with an average of around 3.5 million total reads per sample. Sorted cells were lysed in RLT buffer, and RNA was extracted using DNase-treated RNeasy Micro or Mini kits according to cell number. Each cell subset was processed on its own to prevent cross-contamination, while patient and healthy donor samples were processed together. TCRB sequences were amplified from cDNA with the immunoSEQ multiplex PCR, producing 87-bp fragments spanning the CDR3 region. Sequencing of the amplicons was performed on the Illumina HiSeq platform. The authors' analysis ran thus. Synthetic template baselines were used to correct PCR bias computationally, reads within Hamming distance 2 were collapsed, and singletons that could not be merged were discarded. Reads were aligned against IMGT to assign V, D and J genes, CDR3 length and insertions or deletions at six rearrangement sites. Within each subset, clonotype counts were normalized to sorted cell number, and only after that were true diversity and Gini coefficients computed with the tcR R package. The overlap coefficient, calculated on TCRB nucleotide sequences, was used to quantify repertoire sharing. Out-of-frame TCRB sequences from naive cells were analyzed to stand in for the pre-selection repertoire. The table comes from immuneACCESS by way of TCRdb, which keeps in-frame sequences with V and J called. Part of the clones is missing from these tables; in studies checked, under half for an unresolved V gene and the rest for unknown reasons. The D gene and trimming were derived from the DNA, and the V and J assignments and clone size from that table. This sample lists more than 250,000 clones; 20% were detected once. 0.028% of the sample rests with the top ten.

As encoded in the germline V gene (reference sequence), CDR1 is GTSNPN while CDR2 is SVGIG. V trim: 4 bases; J trim: 5 bases; unmatched bases: 7. The CDR3 holds 13 amino acids from the cysteine to the phenylalanine. CDR3 DNA only is kept here, 39 bases in frame from base 1. The sample comprised naive CD4+ T cells from blood. In the paper's terms, the cell subset or site label means: true naive CD4+ T cells. Recombination linked TRBV30 to TRBJ1-1; 7 nucleotides in the junction match TRBD1. This sequence originates from a woman in her forties with type 1 diabetes. CDR3 protein: CAWILTGWTEAFF. The DNA sequence follows: TGTGCCTGGATCCTGACAGGGTGGACTGAAGCTTTCTTT.